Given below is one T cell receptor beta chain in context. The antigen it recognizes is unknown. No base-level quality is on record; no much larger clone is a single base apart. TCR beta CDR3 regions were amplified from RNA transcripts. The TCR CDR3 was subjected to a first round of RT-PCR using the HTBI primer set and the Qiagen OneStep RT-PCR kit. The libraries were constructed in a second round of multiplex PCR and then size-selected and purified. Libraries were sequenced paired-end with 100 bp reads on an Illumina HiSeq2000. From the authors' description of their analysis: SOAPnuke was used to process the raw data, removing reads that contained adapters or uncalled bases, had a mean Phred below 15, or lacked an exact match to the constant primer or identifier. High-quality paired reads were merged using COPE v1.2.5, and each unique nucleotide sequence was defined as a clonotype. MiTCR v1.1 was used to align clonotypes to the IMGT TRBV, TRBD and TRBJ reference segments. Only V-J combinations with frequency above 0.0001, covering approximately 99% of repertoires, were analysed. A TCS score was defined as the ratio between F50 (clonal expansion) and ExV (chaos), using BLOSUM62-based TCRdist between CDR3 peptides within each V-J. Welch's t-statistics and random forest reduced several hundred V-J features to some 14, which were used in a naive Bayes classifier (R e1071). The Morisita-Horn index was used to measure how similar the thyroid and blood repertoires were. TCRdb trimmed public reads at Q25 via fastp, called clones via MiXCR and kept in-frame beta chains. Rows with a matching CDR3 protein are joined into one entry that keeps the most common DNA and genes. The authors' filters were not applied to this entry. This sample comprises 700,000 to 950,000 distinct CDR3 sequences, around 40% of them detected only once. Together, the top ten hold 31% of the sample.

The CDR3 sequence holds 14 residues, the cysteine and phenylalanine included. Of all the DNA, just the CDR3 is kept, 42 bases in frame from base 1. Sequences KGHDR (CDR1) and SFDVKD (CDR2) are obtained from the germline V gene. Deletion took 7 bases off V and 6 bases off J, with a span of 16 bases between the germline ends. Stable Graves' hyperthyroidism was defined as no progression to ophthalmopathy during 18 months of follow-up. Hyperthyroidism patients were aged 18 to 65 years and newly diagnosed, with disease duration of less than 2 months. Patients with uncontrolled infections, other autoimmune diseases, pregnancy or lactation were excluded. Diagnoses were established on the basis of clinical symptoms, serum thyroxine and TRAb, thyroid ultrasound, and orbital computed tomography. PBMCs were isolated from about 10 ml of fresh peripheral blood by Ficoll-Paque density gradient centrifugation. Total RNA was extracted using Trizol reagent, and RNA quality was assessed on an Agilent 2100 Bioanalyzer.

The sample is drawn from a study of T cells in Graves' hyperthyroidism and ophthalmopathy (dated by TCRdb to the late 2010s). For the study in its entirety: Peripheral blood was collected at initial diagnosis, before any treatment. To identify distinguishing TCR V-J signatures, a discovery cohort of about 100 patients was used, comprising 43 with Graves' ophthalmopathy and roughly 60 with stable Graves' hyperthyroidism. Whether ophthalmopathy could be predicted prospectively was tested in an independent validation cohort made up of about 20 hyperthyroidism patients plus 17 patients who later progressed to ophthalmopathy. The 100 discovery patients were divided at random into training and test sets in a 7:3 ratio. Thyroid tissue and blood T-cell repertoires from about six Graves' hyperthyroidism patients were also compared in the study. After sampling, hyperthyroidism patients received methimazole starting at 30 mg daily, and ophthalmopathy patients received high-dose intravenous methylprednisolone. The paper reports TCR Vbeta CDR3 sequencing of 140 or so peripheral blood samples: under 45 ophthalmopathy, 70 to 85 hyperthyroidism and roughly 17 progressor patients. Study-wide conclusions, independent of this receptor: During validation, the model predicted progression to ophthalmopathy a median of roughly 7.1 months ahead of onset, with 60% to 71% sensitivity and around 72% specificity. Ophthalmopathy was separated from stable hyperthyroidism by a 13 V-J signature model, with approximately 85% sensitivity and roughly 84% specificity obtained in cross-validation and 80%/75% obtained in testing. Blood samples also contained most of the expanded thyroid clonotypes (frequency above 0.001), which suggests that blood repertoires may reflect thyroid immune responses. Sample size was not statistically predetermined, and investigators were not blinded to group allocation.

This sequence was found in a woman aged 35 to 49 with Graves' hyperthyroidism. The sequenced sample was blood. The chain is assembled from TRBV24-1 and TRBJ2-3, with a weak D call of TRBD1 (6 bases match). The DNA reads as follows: TGTGCCACCAGCCCAGGGGACCCCGGGGATACGCAGTATTTT. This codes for CATSPGDPGDTQYF.